The 23 T cell receptor beta chains below all came from one sample that was sequenced in a study of regulatory T cells in long-lasting Graves disease. The time point is: newly diagnosed GD, antithyroid drugs for less than 3 months. From RNA extracted from PBMCs, the TCR library was made. According to the study, TCR beta libraries were built with iRepertoire HTBI primers and CDR3-region Arm-PCR. MiXCR, applied by TCRdb to the multiplex PCR reads, yields one record per CDR3 protein. This sample has about 420,000 distinct CDR3 sequences, with roughly 15% found just once. A further study also used this sample, focusing on T cells in Graves' hyperthyroidism and ophthalmopathy.

The sample in question was peripheral blood mononuclear cells (PBMCs), obtained at new diagnosis, from a patient treated with antithyroid drugs. These receptor sequences come from a young woman with Graves disease.

This clonotype was detected a few times. CDR3 protein: CASSTQGGYNQPQHF. The CDR3 coding sequence is TGTGCCAGTAGTACCCAAGGGGGCTACAATCAGCCCCAGCATTTT. The chain links TRBV19 to TRBJ1-5; 7 bases line up with TRBD1. Germline assignment: CDR1 LNHDA and CDR2 SQIVND (reference sequence). The CDR3 has 15 residues. Trimming at V came to 4 bases and at J to 3 bases, leaving 6 bases not matched to a gene.

This clonotype was seen ten or more times. J is TRBJ2-1 and V is TRBV24-1; D is perhaps TRBD2 (5 bases). This CDR3 is 18 amino acids long. V dropped 3 bases and J dropped 0 bases, with 17 bases sitting between them. Germline values: CDR1 KGHDR, CDR2 SFDVKD. The CDR3 DNA is TGTGCCACCAGTGATCGGCGGCCCCGGGAAAGCTCCTACAATGAGCAGTTCTTC. Translation gives CATSDRRPRESSYNEQFF.

The rearrangement uses TRBV5-1 and TRBJ1-3, with 7 bases aligning to TRBD1. After removal of 7 bases from V and 4 bases from J, the junction contained 17 bases not matched to a gene. The length of the CDR3 is 17 residues. Germline V gene data show CDR1 as SGHRS and CDR2 as YFSETQ. The CDR3 spells CASSWTGGRGTGNTIYF. DNA for the CDR3: TGCGCCAGCTCCTGGACAGGCGGAAGGGGGACCGGAAACACCATATATTTT.

CDR3 amino acids: CASSLVGQGEGYTF. CDR3 in DNA: TGTGCCAGCAGCTTAGTAGGGCAGGGAGAAGGCTACACCTTC. The rearrangement links TRBV7-9 to TRBJ1-2; D might be TRBD1 (5 bases). Trimming cost V 1 base and J 8 bases, with 14 bases left between them. The CDR3 length is 14 residues. CDR1 and CDR2 from the germline V gene are SEHNR and FQNEAQ (reference sequence).

Remarks on this clonotype: A far larger clone is a single base away, which makes a read error likely. The V and J genes are TRBV30 and TRBJ2-1, with 14 bases matching TRBD2. The CDR3 has 15 amino acids. Germline CDR1 reads GTSNPN; CDR2 reads SVGIG (reference sequence). The V and J ends lost 0 bases and 13 bases, in that order; junction bases with no gene match: 8. The CDR3, as DNA: TGTGCCTGGAGTGTAGGGACTAGCGGGAGAGAGACCCAGTTCTTC. Translating gives CAWSVGTSGRETQFF.

Many counts were recorded for this clonotype. As DNA, the CDR3 is TGTGCCAGCAGTTTTAGTCCCCCACAGGCGCCATACGAGCAGTACTTC. This translates into CASSFSPPQAPYEQYF. The V and J genes are TRBV12-3 or TRBV12-4 and TRBJ2-7; tentative D call: TRBD1 (5 bases). V lost 3 bases to trimming and J lost 4 bases, with 19 bases between them. CDR3 length equals 16 residues.

A note on this clonotype: One end of the junction varies from germline; a read error may be responsible. The V gene is TRBV6-2 or TRBV6-3, the J gene TRBJ2-1, with TRBD2 as a possible D gene (6 bases). The CDR3 extends over 13 amino acids. CDR1 MNHEY and CDR2 SVGEGT come from the germline V gene. CDR3 sequence: CVSRNGGYNEQFF. CDR3 bases: TGTGTCAGCAGAAACGGGGGATACAATGAGCAGTTCTTC.

In its sample, this clonotype was seen many times. The J gene is TRBJ2-3, the V gene TRBV5-1; 14 bases map to TRBD2. J lost 5 bases, V lost 0 bases, and 5 bases had no gene match. Germline CDR1 reads SGHRS; CDR2 reads YFSETQ. The CDR3 spans 17 residues. CDR3 amino acids: CASSLAVGLAGEDTQYF. CDR3 sequence (DNA): TGCGCCAGCAGCTTGGCCGTGGGACTAGCGGGAGAAGATACGCAGTATTTT.

This clonotype was observed at least ten times. The chain joins TRBV29-1 to TRBJ2-1, with 7 bases matching TRBD1. In germline, CDR1 is SQVTM, CDR2 ANQGSEA. The CDR3 covers 13 residues. Trimming removed 6 bases from V and 4 bases from J; junction bases left unmatched: 6. The CDR3 coding sequence is TGCAGCGTACATCTGGACAGGTACAATGAGCAGTTCTTC. It specifies CSVHLDRYNEQFF.

This clonotype appeared a few times. V and J are TRBV2 and TRBJ1-5; 11 nucleotides agree with TRBD1. V gave up 4 bases and J gave up 7 bases; unmatched junction bases: 3. The length of the CDR3 is 14 residues. Germline V lookup: CDR1 SNHLY, CDR2 FYNNEI. Here the CDR3 reads CASSGGDRGQPQHF. CDR3 nucleotides: TGTGCCAGCAGTGGGGGGGACAGGGGGCAGCCCCAGCATTTT.

The J gene is TRBJ1-1, the V gene TRBV20-1, with D tentatively TRBD1 (5 bases). With 6 bases removed from V and 4 bases from J, the gap between germline ends came to 12 bases. There are 12 residues in the CDR3. CDR1 DFQATT and CDR2 SNEGSKA come from the germline V gene (reference sequence). This CDR3 reads CSAKRGVTEAFF. The CDR3 DNA reads as TGCAGTGCCAAGAGGGGTGTCACTGAAGCTTTCTTT.

Only a few counts were recorded for this clonotype. This rearrangement joins TRBV5-1 to TRBJ2-1; D is possibly TRBD2 (6 bases). TRBJ2-5 explains the end of the DNA better; the J call may be wrong. Germline CDR1 SGHRS, CDR2 YFSETQ. The CDR3 loop spans 16 amino acids. The CDR3 coding sequence is TGCGCCAGCAGCTTTGGGCCAAGGGACTTCCAAGAGACCCAGTACTTC. Encoded protein: CASSFGPRDFQETQYF.

This sequence joins TRBV11-1 and TRBJ1-2; TRBD1 might be the D (5 bases). This CDR3 has 14 residues. CDR1 is SGHAT, CDR2 FQDESV, per germline (reference sequence). Deletions cut 4 bases from V and 7 bases from J, with 16 bases between. This CDR3 reads CASSSFLRDAGYTF. Here the CDR3 DNA reads TGTGCCAGCAGCTCCTTCCTCCGGGACGCTGGCTACACCTTC.

This clonotype was picked up a small number of times. Sequence at one end of the junction differs from germline and may be a read error. V and J are TRBV7-9 and TRBJ1-3, with TRBD1 as a possible D gene (6 bases). Germline CDR1 reads SEHNR; CDR2 reads FQNEAQ (reference sequence). The CDR3 has 13 residues. The CDR3 region is CASSLESIGQSDF. As DNA, the CDR3 is TGTGCCAGCAGCTTAGAATCTATCGGACAGAGCGATTTT.

This clonotype was detected ten times or more. The gene calls are TRBV20-1 and TRBJ1-1, with D hard to call. The germline CDR1 and CDR2 sequences are DFQATT and SNEGSKA (reference sequence). There are 14 residues in the CDR3. The ends were cut back, 4 bases at V and 1 base at J, with 13 bases in the middle. Written as DNA, the CDR3 is TGCAGTGCTACCTCGGACGCACGGAACACTGAAGCTTTCTTT. Translating gives CSATSDARNTEAFF.

The rearrangement joins TRBV20-1 to TRBJ2-1, with 10 bases fitting TRBD2. The CDR3 totals 14 residues. Germline-derived CDR1 and CDR2 are DFQATT and SNEGSKA (reference sequence). The CDR3 sequence: CSARTSGTYNEQFF. CDR3 coding DNA: TGCAGCGCCAGAACTAGCGGGACTTACAATGAGCAGTTCTTC.

This clonotype came up many times. The V call is TRBV28, the J call TRBJ2-1; D is possibly TRBD2 (6 bases). V shed 5 bases and J shed 7 bases, with 24 bases lying between them. The CDR3 length is 17 residues. Germline V gene sequence: CDR1 MDHEN, CDR2 SYDVKM. The CDR3 bases are TGTGCCAGCAGTCTACCAGGCTGGGGGGAGGAAGGGAATGAGCAGTTCTTC. It codes for CASSLPGWGEEGNEQFF.

This sequence joins TRBV20-1 and TRBJ2-5; 10 bases are shared with TRBD2. This CDR3 is 17 amino acids long. The V gene end was trimmed by 6 bases and the J gene end by 2 bases; junction bases not matched to a gene: 15. Germline CDR1 is DFQATT and CDR2 is SNEGSKA (reference sequence). In DNA form, the CDR3 reads TGCAGTGCCAAAGCCCGGGCTAGCGGGAGTGTGCAAGAGACCCAGTACTTC. Translating gives CSAKARASGSVQETQYF.

This clonotype was observed at least ten times. The chain recombines TRBV7-2 with TRBJ2-1; 9 nucleotides agree with TRBD2. Trimming cost V 3 bases and J 4 bases; bases outside gene matches: 7. Germline CDR1 is SGHTA and CDR2 is FQGNSA. This CDR3 spans 16 amino acids. The CDR3 spells CASSFVAGEGYNEQFF. CDR3 bases: TGTGCCAGCAGCTTCGTAGCGGGAGAGGGTTACAATGAGCAGTTCTTC.

This clonotype has at least ten counts. The CDR3 DNA sequence: TGTGCCAGCAGTTTGGGCCGAAACAATGAGCAGTTCTTC. Translated, it gives CASSLGRNNEQFF. The chain employs TRBV12-3 or TRBV12-4 and TRBJ2-1; D gene unclear. The CDR3 totals 13 residues. Between the trimmed V and J ends, which lost 3 bases and 5 bases, there was a span of 8 bases.

This clonotype was seen ten or more times. This chain joins TRBV12-3 or TRBV12-4 and TRBJ2-6; D is unresolved. The CDR3 runs 14 residues. The germline V and J ends were trimmed by 5 bases and 0 bases, with 5 bases remaining between them. The CDR3: CASSKSSGANVLTF. CDR3 in DNA: TGTGCCAGCAGTAAATCCTCTGGGGCCAACGTCCTGACTTTC.

The V and J genes are TRBV7-6 and TRBJ2-7; a possible D gene is TRBD2 (6 bases). The length of the CDR3 is 13 residues. V dropped 3 bases and J dropped 5 bases, with 11 bases sitting between them. Per the germline V gene, CDR1 is SGHVS and CDR2 is FNYEAQ. For the CDR3, the DNA is TGTGCCAGCAGCTTGGAGGGTCTCCACGAGCAGTACTTC. It yields the protein CASSLEGLHEQYF.

This clonotype has just a few counts. V usage is TRBV10-3 and J usage is TRBJ1-1, with 7 bases lining up with TRBD1. The V segment lost 0 bases and the J segment 5 bases; nucleotides outside the gene matches: 6. Germline V lookup: CDR1 ENHRY, CDR2 SYGVKD. The CDR3 is made up of 15 amino acids. CDR3 sequence (DNA): TGTGCCATCAGTGAGTCCAGACAGGGTGGGACTGAAGCTTTCTTT. Translation gives CAISESRQGGTEAFF.